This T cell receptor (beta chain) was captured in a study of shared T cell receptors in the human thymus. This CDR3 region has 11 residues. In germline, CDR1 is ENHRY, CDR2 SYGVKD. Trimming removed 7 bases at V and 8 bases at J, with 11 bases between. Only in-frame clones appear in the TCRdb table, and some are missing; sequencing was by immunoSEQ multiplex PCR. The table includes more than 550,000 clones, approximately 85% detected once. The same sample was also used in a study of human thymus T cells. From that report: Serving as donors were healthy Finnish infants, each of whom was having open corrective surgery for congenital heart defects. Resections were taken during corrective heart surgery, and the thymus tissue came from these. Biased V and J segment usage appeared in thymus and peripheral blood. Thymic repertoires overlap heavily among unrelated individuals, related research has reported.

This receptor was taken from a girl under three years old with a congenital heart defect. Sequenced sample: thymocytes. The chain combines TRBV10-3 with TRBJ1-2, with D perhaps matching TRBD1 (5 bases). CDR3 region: CAINGGGGYTF. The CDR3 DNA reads TGTGCCATCAATGGGGGAGGAGGCTACACCTTC.